Presented here are 7 T cell receptor beta chains from one specimen sequenced in a study of post-analysis software for immune sequencing data. General study results and limits: Higher frequency in patients than in controls was seen for a handful of TRBV segments, with TRBV5-6, TRBV5-1 and TRBV20-1 among them.

These receptors have no identified antigens. Researchers reported that TCR beta cDNA libraries carried unique molecular identifiers. TCRdb called the PCR reads again in MiXCR, with one record for every CDR3 protein. This repertoire shows about half a million distinct CDR3 sequences, under 55% found once; its top ten account for about 12%. Sequencing was done on a sample of blood. Receptors originate from a girl aged 5-17 years with multiple sclerosis.

This clonotype was picked up one time. CDR3 sequence (DNA): TGTGCCAGCAGCTTAGGTAGCGGGAGGGTTCCCTACGAGCAGTACTTC. This sequence encodes CASSLGSGRVPYEQYF. The genes are TRBV7-2 and TRBJ2-7; the match to TRBD2 covers 11 bases. In germline, CDR1 is SGHTA, CDR2 FQGNSA. Trimming took 1 base from V and 2 from J; bases not matched to a gene: 4. The CDR3 has 16 amino acids.

V and J are TRBV15 and TRBJ1-1; 8 positions agree with TRBD1. Germline V gives CDR1 LNHNV, CDR2 YYDKDF (reference sequence). CDR3 length: 15 residues. V lost 5 bases and J lost 3; bases outside the gene matches: 8. For the CDR3, the DNA is TGTGCCACCAGCGACCCGCAGGGGGCGGACACTGAAGCTTTCTTT. It specifies CATSDPQGADTEAFF.

The chain combines TRBV29-1 with TRBJ2-7; D assignment may be TRBD1 or TRBD2 (5 bases each). V lost 7 bases to trimming and J lost 2 bases, with 18 bases between them. CDR1 and CDR2 from the germline V gene are SQVTM and ANQGSEA. CDR3 size: 14 residues. The CDR3 sequence: CSAEGFKGAYEQYF. The DNA of the CDR3 is TGCAGCGCTGAGGGGTTTAAGGGAGCCTACGAGCAGTACTTC.

The chain uses TRBV6-5 and TRBJ2-5; D possibly corresponds to TRBD2 (6 bases). CDR1 is MNHEY, CDR2 SVGAGI, per germline. The CDR3 covers 16 residues. V lost 0 bases to trimming and J lost 5 bases, with 16 bases between them. CDR3 loop: CASSYSAVAAGETQYF. The DNA of the CDR3 is TGTGCCAGCAGTTACTCGGCAGTGGCGGCGGGGGAGACCCAGTACTTC.

The CDR3 here is CASSIGGRGYGYTF. The CDR3 nucleotides read TGTGCCAGCAGTATAGGGGGTAGGGGTTATGGCTACACCTTC. The chain couples TRBV6-5 to TRBJ1-2; the D gene is possibly TRBD1 (6 bases). There are 14 residues in the CDR3. The ends were cut back, 5 bases at V and 5 bases at J, with 15 bases in the middle. CDR1 is MNHEY and CDR2 is SVGAGI in the germline V gene.

This sequence joins TRBV3-1 and TRBJ1-5, with 8 bases fitting TRBD1. This CDR3 has 15 amino acids. CDR1 is LGHDT, CDR2 YNNKEL, per germline (reference sequence). V was pared by 0 bases and J by 7 bases, with 5 bases of the junction left unmatched. In DNA form, the CDR3 reads TGTGCCAGCAGCCAAGATCCTGCAGGGGGCCAGCCCCAGCATTTT. Encoded protein: CASSQDPAGGQPQHF.

The J gene is TRBJ2-7, the V gene TRBV12-3 or TRBV12-4; D assignment may be TRBD1 or TRBD2 (5 bases each). V dropped 3 bases and J dropped 7 bases, with 16 bases sitting between them. This CDR3 is 14 amino acids long. CDR3 protein: CASSLRGVGEEQYF. For the CDR3, the DNA is TGTGCCAGCAGTTTGAGGGGAGTCGGCGAGGAGCAGTACTTC.